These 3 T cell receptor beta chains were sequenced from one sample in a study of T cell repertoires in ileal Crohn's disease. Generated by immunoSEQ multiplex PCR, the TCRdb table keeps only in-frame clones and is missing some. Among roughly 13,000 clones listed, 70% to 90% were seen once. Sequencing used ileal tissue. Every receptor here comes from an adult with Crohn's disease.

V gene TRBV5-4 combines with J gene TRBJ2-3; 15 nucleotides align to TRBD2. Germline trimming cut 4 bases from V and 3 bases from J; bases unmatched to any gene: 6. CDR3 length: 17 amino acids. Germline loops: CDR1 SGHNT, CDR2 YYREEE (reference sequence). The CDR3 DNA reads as TGTGCCAGCAGCAAGGGGACTAGCGGGAGGTTGACAGATACGCAGTATTTT. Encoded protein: CASSKGTSGRLTDTQYF.

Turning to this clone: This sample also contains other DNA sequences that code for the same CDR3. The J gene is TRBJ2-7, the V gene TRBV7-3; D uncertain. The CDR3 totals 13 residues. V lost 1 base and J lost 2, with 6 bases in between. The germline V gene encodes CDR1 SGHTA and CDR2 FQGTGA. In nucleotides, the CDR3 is TGTGCCAGCAGCTTAAACGAGGCCTACGAGCAGTACTTC. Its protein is CASSLNEAYEQYF. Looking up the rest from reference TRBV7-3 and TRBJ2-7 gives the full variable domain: GAGVSQTPSNKVTEKGKYVELRCDPISGHTALYWYRQSLGQGPEFLIYFQGTGAADDSGLPNDRFFAVRPEGSVSTLKIQRTERGDSAVYLCASSLNEAYEQYFGPGTRLTVT.

The CDR3 coding sequence is TGTGCCAGCAGCTTAACAGGGGAGGTCTATGGCTACACCTTC. Its translation: CASSLTGEVYGYTF. This chain connects TRBV7-9 to TRBJ1-2; 7 nucleotides agree with TRBD1. Germline V gene lookup returns CDR1 SEHNR and CDR2 FQNEAQ (reference sequence). The junction had 4 bases not matched to a gene; V was cut back by 2 bases and J by 4 bases. The CDR3 runs to 14 residues.